The 10 T cell receptor beta chains below were found in one sample sequenced in a study of T cell responses to AZD1222 COVID-19 vaccine (dated by TCRdb to about 2021). The time point label for this specimen denotes: about 28 days (+/-7) after the second vaccine dose. Library creation used the immunoSEQ multiplex PCR assay. What TCRdb holds here is the immuneACCESS table cut down to in-frame rearrangements. Part of the clones is not present; checked against another copy, under half of the missing clones reflect an unresolved V gene, and the others are unexplained. The sample table shows 150,000 to 200,000 clones, and around 90% are seen once. The top ten hold roughly 6.2% of the sample. This sample comprised peripheral blood, obtained 28 days after the second AZD1222 dose. These receptor sequences come from an adult who received the AZD1222 COVID-19 vaccine.

The chain has TRBV5-5 and TRBJ1-5; D remains unclear. Per the germline V gene, CDR1 is SGHKS and CDR2 is YYEKEE (reference sequence). This CDR3 has 10 residues. V was clipped by 5 bases and J by 15 bases, with 12 bases between them. CDR3 loop: CASRPVPGHF. The CDR3 nucleotides read TGTGCCAGCAGGCCCGTTCCCGGGCATTTT.

The V and J genes are TRBV7-2 and TRBJ2-7; no reliable D call. Per the germline V gene, CDR1 is SGHTA and CDR2 is FQGNSA. The CDR3 totals 12 residues. Trimming stripped 0 bases from V and 4 bases from J, with 4 bases between. The CDR3 sequence: CASSLATYEQYF. As DNA, the CDR3 is TGTGCCAGCAGCTTAGCTACTTACGAGCAGTACTTC.

This chain uses TRBV30 with TRBJ2-3; perhaps TRBD2 as D (6 bases). Germline assignment: CDR1 GTSNPN and CDR2 SVGIG (reference sequence). With 0 bases removed from V and 4 bases from J, the gap between germline ends came to 14 bases. CDR3 length: 15 residues. The CDR3 here is CAWSVGGVLADTQYF. CDR3 coding DNA: TGTGCCTGGAGTGTGGGGGGAGTATTGGCAGATACGCAGTATTTT.

The chain carries TRBV10-3 and TRBJ1-6; 7 nucleotides line up with TRBD1. The junction had 12 bases not matched to a gene; V was cut back by 6 bases and J by 7 bases. Germline V gives CDR1 ENHRY, CDR2 SYGVKD. There are 16 residues in the CDR3. In nucleotides, the CDR3 is TGTGCCATCAGGGGGCCGCCCGGGACAGAGAATTCACCCCTCCACTTT. Residues: CAIRGPPGTENSPLHF.

V usage is TRBV7-9 and J usage is TRBJ2-3; 12 bases agree with TRBD2. Germline V lookup: CDR1 SEHNR, CDR2 FQNEAQ (reference sequence). The V gene end was trimmed by 5 bases and the J gene end by 5 bases; junction bases not matched to a gene: 14. This CDR3 contains 18 residues. The CDR3 DNA sequence: TGTGCCAGCAGCCCTAAACTAAGACTAGCGGGAGTAATAGATACGCAGTATTTT. This translates into CASSPKLRLAGVIDTQYF.

The chain links TRBV5-1 to TRBJ2-5; 8 bases agree with TRBD2. From germline, CDR1 is SGHRS and CDR2 YFSETQ. Trimming cost V 1 base and J 2 bases; bases outside gene matches: 10. CDR3 size: 17 residues. CDR3: CASSLFIASGPQETQYF. CDR3 in DNA: TGCGCCAGCAGCTTGTTTATCGCTAGCGGGCCTCAAGAGACCCAGTACTTC.

The chain recombines TRBV6-5 with TRBJ1-1, with D possibly TRBD1 on 5 matching bases. CDR1 MNHEY and CDR2 SVGAGI come from the germline V gene. Trimming removed 5 bases from V and 4 bases from J, with 11 bases in between. The CDR3 contains 13 residues. The CDR3 nucleotides read TGTGCCAGCAGTAGGGACGGCGGCACTGAAGCTTTCTTT. Amino acids: CASSRDGGTEAFF.

This chain connects TRBV3-1 (or the pseudogene TRBV3-2) to TRBJ1-2, with D uncertain. CDR3 size: 14 residues. CDR1 is LGHDT, CDR2 YNNKEL, per germline (reference sequence). V was cut by 4 bases and J by 0 bases, with 9 bases left in between. The CDR3 nucleotides read TGTGCCAGCAGCCTACAAGGACCTAACTATGGCTACACCTTC. Translating gives CASSLQGPNYGYTF.

V gene TRBV5-5 combines with J gene TRBJ1-6; D remains unclear. CDR1 is SGHKS and CDR2 is YYEKEE in the germline V gene (reference sequence). This CDR3 has 17 residues. V lost 1 base and J 0 bases, leaving 11 bases between the germline ends. CDR3 bases: TGTGCCAGCAGCTTGTTACCGGAGAGCTCCTATAATTCACCCCTCCACTTT. Protein: CASSLLPESSYNSPLHF. Based on the CDR3 plus reference TRBV5-5 and TRBJ1-6, the full variable domain is DAGVTQSPTHLIKTRGQQVTLRCSPISGHKSVSWYQQVLGQGPQFIFQYYEKEERGRGNFPDRFSARQFPNYSSELNVNALLLGDSALYLCASSLLPESSYNSPLHFGNGTRLTVT.

This clone was counted only a few times. V gene TRBV28 combines with J gene TRBJ2-5, with D maybe TRBD2 (5 bases). This CDR3 spans 12 amino acids. V was pared by 6 bases and J by 6 bases, with 11 bases between. Per germline, CDR1 MDHEN and CDR2 SYDVKM. The CDR3 region has the DNA TGTGCCAGCAGCCGGGGAGTGAAGACCCAGTACTTC. Translation: CASSRGVKTQYF.